Below, 31 T cell receptor beta chains from the same sample are listed, as sequenced in a study of molecular identifiers for immune sequencing clone quantification. A single record per CDR3 protein comes from TCRdb applying MiXCR to the PCR reads. The table records about 510,000 distinct CDR3 sequences, less than 30% of them present only once. The sequenced sample consisted of naive CD8+ T cells from blood, with Jurkat cell RNA spiked in. Subset of the sample: FACS-sorted CD8+CD4-CCR7+CD45RA+ naive T cells. The receptors derive from a human donor in good health. Some libraries in this study had Jurkat cell RNA spiked in.

This clonotype was seen ten or more times. V and J are TRBV5-4 and TRBJ2-3; 10 bases fit TRBD2. Germline CDR1 SGHNT, CDR2 YYREEE (reference sequence). The CDR3 contains 15 residues. V shed 3 bases and J 2 bases; nucleotides not matched to a gene: 3. CDR3 amino acids: CASSSSGSLTDTQYF. As DNA, the CDR3 is TGTGCCAGCAGCTCTAGCGGGAGCCTCACAGATACGCAGTATTTT.

This clonotype was observed at least ten times. The gene calls are TRBV4-3 and TRBJ2-7; D is ambiguous. V gave up 1 base and J gave up 0 bases, with 10 bases separating them. The CDR3 consists of 15 residues. CDR1 is LGHNA, CDR2 YSLEER, per germline. The CDR3 DNA sequence: TGCGCCAGCAGCCAAGGACGGTCCAGCTCCTACGAGCAGTACTTC. Its protein is CASSQGRSSSYEQYF.

The V and J genes are TRBV9 and TRBJ2-7; D unresolved. With 4 bases removed from V and 1 base from J, the gap between germline ends came to 15 bases. Germline assignment: CDR1 SGDLS and CDR2 YYNGEE. The CDR3 is 15 amino acids. CDR3 in DNA: TGTGCCAGCAGCCCCTTGGGAACGCCATCCTACGAGCAGTACTTC. Amino acid sequence: CASSPLGTPSYEQYF.

This clonotype was detected ten times or more. This sequence joins TRBV25-1 and TRBJ2-1; D call uncertain. Trimming shortened V by 5 bases and J by 7 bases, and 15 bases separated the two germline ends. Looked up from germline, CDR1 is MGHDK and CDR2 is SYGVNS. This CDR3 region has 14 residues. The CDR3 nucleotides read TGTGCCAGCAGTTTAGGCAGTAGCCCAAATGAGCAGTTCTTC. This codes for CASSLGSSPNEQFF.

There are a few counts of this clonotype. V usage is TRBV10-3 and J usage is TRBJ2-3, with unresolved D. The CDR3 sequence is 17 residues long. Trimming removed 3 bases at V and 5 bases at J, with 21 bases between. CDR1 and CDR2 from the germline V gene are ENHRY and SYGVKD. CDR3 in amino acids: CAISDLWGGVEEDTQYF. The CDR3 DNA reads as TGTGCCATCAGTGATTTGTGGGGTGGAGTAGAGGAAGATACGCAGTATTTT.

The chain links TRBV12-3 or TRBV12-4 to TRBJ2-2, with TRBD2 identical over 14 bases. V lost 5 bases to trimming and J lost 0 bases; unmatched junction nucleotides: 11. The CDR3 is 20 amino acids. The CDR3 DNA reads TGTGCCAGCAGTCCTAACCGACTAGCGGGGGGGCCCGCGAACACCGGGGAGCTGTTTTTT. Amino acid sequence: CASSPNRLAGGPANTGELFF.

Details on this clonotype: A much larger clone lies one base from this, so it may be a read error. The chain has TRBV20-1 and TRBJ2-7, with 9 bases aligning to TRBD2. CDR3 length: 15 amino acids. Germline CDR1 reads DFQATT; CDR2 reads SNEGSKA (reference sequence). Trimming at V came to 5 bases and at J to 4 bases, leaving 12 bases not matched to a gene. The CDR3 protein is CSAPHGPGLAYEQYF. CDR3 nucleotide sequence: TGCAGTGCTCCCCATGGGCCGGGACTAGCTTACGAGCAGTACTTC.

The sample holds many counts of this clonotype. This chain uses TRBV7-2 with TRBJ2-3; tentatively, D is TRBD2 (6 bases). The CDR3 loop spans 15 amino acids. Trimming removed 11 bases from V and 4 bases from J, with 22 bases in between. Germline V gives CDR1 SGHTA, CDR2 FQGNSA. The chain's CDR3 is CASNYFRESSDTQYF. CDR3 bases: TGTGCCTCCAATTATTTCCGGGAGTCCTCAGATACGCAGTATTTT.

This clonotype was detected ten times or more. The chain links TRBV5-4 to TRBJ1-2, with no clear D. Trimming pared 5 bases from V and 5 bases from J, leaving 7 bases between. This CDR3 contains 11 residues. Germline V gene lookup returns CDR1 SGHNT and CDR2 YYREEE (reference sequence). The CDR3 here is CASRPLYGYTF. In DNA form, the CDR3 reads TGTGCCAGCAGGCCACTTTATGGCTACACCTTC. The full variable domain, with the rest looked up from reference TRBV5-4 and TRBJ1-2, is ETGVTQSPTHLIKTRGQQVTLRCSSQSGHNTVSWYQQALGQGPQFIFQYYREEENGRGNFPPRFSGLQFPNYSSELNVNALELDDSALYLCASRPLYGYTFGSGTRLTVV.

This clonotype was counted only a few times. The V and J genes are TRBV29-1 and TRBJ2-4, with a tentative D call TRBD2 (7 bases). This CDR3 spans 13 amino acids. Germline CDR1 reads SQVTM; CDR2 reads ANQGSEA. With 6 bases removed from V and 4 bases from J, the gap between germline ends came to 13 bases. The CDR3 here is CSVKGGGKNIQYF. The CDR3 DNA reads TGCAGCGTAAAGGGAGGGGGGAAAAACATTCAGTACTTC.

The chain links TRBV7-8 to TRBJ1-1; weak D call: TRBD1 (5 bases). Between the trimmed V and J ends, which lost 0 bases and 3 bases, there was a span of 8 bases. The CDR3 length is 14 residues. Germline CDR1 reads SGHVS; CDR2 reads FQNEAQ. The CDR3 DNA is TGTGCCAGCAGCTTAGCCTCAGGGTACACTGAAGCTTTCTTT. This gives the protein CASSLASGYTEAFF. The variable domain in full, completed from reference TRBV7-8 and TRBJ1-1, reads GAGVSQSPRYKVAKRGQDVALRCDPISGHVSLFWYQQALGQGPEFLTYFQNEAQLDKSGLPSDRFFAERPEGSVSTLKIQRTQQEDSAVYLCASSLASGYTEAFFGQGTRLTVV.

In its sample, this clonotype was seen many times. This chain links TRBV2 with TRBJ2-6; no clear D gene. Germline V gene sequence: CDR1 SNHLY, CDR2 FYNNEI. Trimming stripped 6 bases from V and 0 bases from J, with 15 bases between. The CDR3 has 17 amino acids. CDR3 sequence reads: CASSAPPWTSGANVLTF. The CDR3 nucleotides are TGTGCCAGCAGCGCACCCCCTTGGACCTCTGGGGCCAACGTCCTGACTTTC.

V and J are TRBV5-6 and TRBJ1-1; a possible D gene is TRBD1 (6 bases). The CDR3 loop spans 14 amino acids. CDR1 is SGHDT and CDR2 is YYEEEE in the germline V gene. V dropped 0 bases and J dropped 6 bases, with 12 bases sitting between them. The CDR3 protein is CASSLAQGLAEAFF. The CDR3 coding sequence is TGTGCCAGCAGCTTGGCACAGGGATTAGCTGAAGCTTTCTTT.

This clonotype was counted a few times. This chain joins TRBV14 and TRBJ1-3, with D possibly being TRBD1 (6 bases). The germline V and J ends were trimmed by 0 bases and 0 bases, with 9 bases remaining between them. The CDR3 covers 16 residues. Germline V CDR1 and CDR2: SGHDN, FVKESK. CDR3 DNA: TGTGCCAGCAGCCAAGATCAGGGGCTCTCTGGAAACACCATATATTTT. This encodes CASSQDQGLSGNTIYF. The full variable domain, completed using reference TRBV14 and TRBJ1-3, is EAGVTQFPSHSVIEKGQTVTLRCDPISGHDNLYWYRRVMGKEIKFLLHFVKESKQDESGMPNNRFLAERTGGTYSTLKVQPAELEDSGVYFCASSQDQGLSGNTIYFGEGSWLTVV.

With respect to this clonotype: This may stem from a read error, because a much larger clone lies one nucleotide away. The rearrangement joins TRBV9 to TRBJ2-1; D remains unclear. This CDR3 is 15 amino acids long. CDR1 SGDLS and CDR2 YYNGEE come from the germline V gene. The CDR3 loop reads CASSATSLAYNKQFF. The CDR3 DNA reads TGTGCCAGCAGCGCGACTTCTCTCGCCTACAATAAGCAGTTCTTC. Looking up the rest from reference TRBV9 and TRBJ2-1 gives the full variable domain: DSGVTQTPKHLITATGQRVTLRCSPRSGDLSVYWYQQSLDQGLQFLIQYYNGEERAKGNILERFSAQQFPDLHSELNLSSLELGDSALYFCASSATSLAYNKQFFGPGTRLTVL.

This clonotype was observed many times. V and J are TRBV7-2 and TRBJ2-1, with D possibly matching TRBD2 (6 bases). This CDR3 contains 15 residues. Germline lookup yields CDR1 SGHTA and CDR2 FQGNSA. V lost 3 bases and J lost 0, with 9 bases in between. CDR3 amino acids: CASSFLGSSYNEQFF. The CDR3 DNA reads as TGTGCCAGCAGCTTTCTCGGGAGCTCCTACAATGAGCAGTTCTTC.

As regards this clonotype: A much larger clone differs from this one at a single base, so this may be a read error. The V and J genes are TRBV4-1 and TRBJ2-3; 9 bases line up with TRBD1. The trim removed 1 base at V and 8 bases at J, leaving 10 bases unmatched. Germline values: CDR1 MGHRA, CDR2 YSYEKL. The CDR3 runs 16 residues. The CDR3, as DNA: TGCGCCAGCAGCCAAGTACCGGGACAGGGTGCAGGTACGCAGTATTTT. Translation: CASSQVPGQGAGTQYF.

This clonotype was found a few times. The chain has TRBV7-9 and TRBJ2-5, with D possibly matching TRBD1 (6 bases). CDR3 length equals 13 residues. The V end was cut by 6 bases, the J end by 5 bases, with 13 bases between. Germline values: CDR1 SEHNR, CDR2 FQNEAQ (reference sequence). Here the CDR3 DNA reads TGTGCCAGCAGAACACAGGGTGATGAGACCCAGTACTTC. Translation: CASRTQGDETQYF.

About this clonotype itself: One end of the junction varies from germline; a read error may be responsible. V usage is TRBV20-1 and J usage is TRBJ2-3; D may correspond to TRBD1 or TRBD2 (5 bases each). The CDR3 loop spans 15 amino acids. Germline values: CDR1 DFQATT, CDR2 SNEGSKA (reference sequence). The CDR3 nucleotides read TGCAGTGCTAGAGATGACGGGAAGGGCACAGGTACGCAGTATTTT. Translating it yields CSARDDGKGTGTQYF.

This clonotype showed up just a few times. One end of the junction varies from germline; a read error may be responsible. V and J are TRBV7-6 and TRBJ2-1; 7 bases are a match to TRBD1. CDR1 and CDR2 from the germline V gene are SGHVS and FNYEAQ. The CDR3 totals 17 residues. CDR3 DNA: TGTGCCGGCAGCTTAGAGGGGGACAGCCACTCCTACAATGAGCAGTTCTTC. Translated: CAGSLEGDSHSYNEQFF.

The CDR3 nucleotides read TGTGCCAGCAGCTTTGAAGGGAGCTCCCTCTACGAGCAGTACTTC. It encodes CASSFEGSSLYEQYF. V gene TRBV5-4 combines with J gene TRBJ2-7, with a tentative D call TRBD2 (5 bases). CDR1 is SGHNT and CDR2 is YYREEE in the germline V gene (reference sequence). The CDR3 has 15 residues. Trimming removed 2 bases at V and 3 bases at J, with 15 bases between.

This clonotype showed up just a few times. The chain has TRBV24-1 and TRBJ2-1; the D gene could be TRBD1 or TRBD2 (7 bases each). Germline V gene sequence: CDR1 KGHDR, CDR2 SFDVKD. Trimming pared 1 base from V and 10 bases from J, leaving 16 bases between. The CDR3 extends over 15 amino acids. The CDR3: CATSDLRQGGGEQFF. CDR3 DNA sequence: TGTGCCACCAGTGATTTAAGACAGGGCGGGGGCGAGCAGTTCTTC.

The sample holds many counts of this clonotype. The chain links TRBV7-9 to TRBJ1-4; weak D call: TRBD1 (5 bases). Looked up from germline, CDR1 is SEHNR and CDR2 is FQNEAQ (reference sequence). This CDR3 is 16 amino acids long. The V end was cut by 0 bases, the J end by 6 bases, with 14 bases between. The CDR3 DNA sequence: TGTGCCAGCAGCTTAGCGTCCCCAGGGCAGGATGAAAAACTGTTTTTT. It encodes CASSLASPGQDEKLFF.

This clonotype has at least ten counts. The chain couples TRBV29-1 to TRBJ2-7; 7 bases map to TRBD1. The CDR3 runs to 12 residues. The V gene's germline CDR1 is SQVTM and CDR2 ANQGSEA. Unmatched junction bases numbered 3, after V lost 5 bases and J lost 2 bases. The CDR3 DNA sequence: TGCAGCGTTCGGACAGGAACCTACGAGCAGTACTTC. This encodes CSVRTGTYEQYF.

With respect to this clonotype: A read error is possible here, since a much larger clone lies one base away. The chain links TRBV6-2 or TRBV6-3 to TRBJ2-7; a possible D gene is TRBD2 (5 bases). This CDR3 has 14 residues. Germline V CDR1 and CDR2: MNHEY, SVGEGT. The CDR3 spells CAISYPQRSGEQYF. Here the CDR3 DNA reads TGTGCCATCAGTTACCCTCAGCGGTCGGGAGAGCAGTACTTC.

This clonotype came up many times. The DNA of the CDR3 is TGTGCCAGCTATTGGGGGCCCAGAGGCTACACCTTC. This gives the protein CASYWGPRGYTF. The chain joins TRBV28 to TRBJ1-2; TRBD1 might be the D (6 bases). V was trimmed by 8 bases and J by 8 bases, leaving 15 bases between them. The germline CDR1 and CDR2 sequences are MDHEN and SYDVKM. This CDR3 region has 12 residues.

Details on this clonotype: Its ends do not fully match the called genes, so a read error is possible. The chain is built from TRBV14 and TRBJ2-7; 7 positions match TRBD1. The germline V gene has CDR1 SGHDN and CDR2 FVKESK. The CDR3 consists of 15 residues. CDR3 sequence (DNA): TGTGCCAGCAGCCTAGAGACAGGGCCCTCCTACGCGCAGTACTTC. It yields the protein CASSLETGPSYAQYF. The complete variable domain, with remaining parts taken from reference TRBV14 and TRBJ2-7, reads EAGVTQFPSHSVIEKGQTVTLRCDPISGHDNLYWYRRVMGKEIKFLLHFVKESKQDESGMPNNRFLAERTGGTYSTLKVQPAELEDSGVYFCASSLETGPSYAQYFGPGTRLTVT.

The gene calls are TRBV19 and TRBJ1-5, with TRBD1 as a possible D gene (5 bases). Germline V gene lookup returns CDR1 LNHDA and CDR2 SQIVND (reference sequence). The CDR3 has 16 amino acids. Trimming took 3 bases from V and 4 from J, leaving 16 bases between them. CDR3 sequence: CASSIWVGAGNQPQHF. CDR3 nucleotide sequence: TGTGCCAGTAGTATTTGGGTCGGGGCAGGGAATCAGCCCCAGCATTTT. Drawing the rest from reference TRBV19 and TRBJ1-5, the complete variable domain is DGGITQSPKYLFRKEGQNVTLSCEQNLNHDAMYWYRQDPGQGLRLIYYSQIVNDFQKGDIAEGYSVSREKKESFPLTVTSAQKNPTAFYLCASSIWVGAGNQPQHFGDGTRLSIL.

To note about this clonotype: Just one base apart from a much larger clone, this may be a read error. V usage is TRBV5-6 and J usage is TRBJ1-3; D remains unclear. This CDR3 is built from 14 residues. CDR1 is SGHDT, CDR2 YYEEEE, per germline. V dropped 3 bases and J dropped 1 base, with 8 bases sitting between them. The CDR3 bases are TGTGCCAGCAGCTGGGCAGTTTCTGGAAACACCATATATTTT. Amino acid sequence: CASSWAVSGNTIYF.

The rearrangement uses TRBV13 and TRBJ1-5; 8 bases line up with TRBD1. Germline lookup yields CDR1 PRHDT and CDR2 FYEKMQ (reference sequence). Germline trimming cut 5 bases from V and 7 bases from J; bases unmatched to any gene: 4. CDR3 length equals 13 residues. DNA of the CDR3: TGTGCCAGCAGCAGCGACAGGGGCCAGCCCCAGCATTTT. This codes for CASSSDRGQPQHF.

Points on this clonotype: This may arise from a read error, as a much more abundant clone is one base away. V gene TRBV7-8 combines with J gene TRBJ2-3; TRBD1 matches at 7 bases. This CDR3 has 14 amino acids. Germline CDR1 is SGHVS and CDR2 is FQNEAQ. CDR3 DNA: TGTGCCAGCAGCTTATGGACAGGCACAGATATGCAGTATTTT. It yields the protein CASSLWTGTDMQYF. Full variable domain (missing parts from reference TRBV7-8 and TRBJ2-3): GAGVSQSPRYKVAKRGQDVALRCDPISGHVSLFWYQQALGQGPEFLTYFQNEAQLDKSGLPSDRFFAERPEGSVSTLKIQRTQQEDSAVYLCASSLWTGTDMQYFGPGTRLTVL.